The 12 T cell receptor beta chains reported below all come from one sample, sequenced in a study of neoadjuvant anti-PD-1 for oral cavity cancer. The data were produced by immunoSEQ multiplex PCR, yet TCRdb's version contains in-frame clones alone and is incomplete. The profile shows more than 20,000 clones, under 30% of them singletons. Time point denoted: after neoadjuvant nivolumab, at surgical resection. Here the sequenced sample was tumor tissue, taken after nivolumab (anti-PD-1) treatment. These receptors all come from a person between 40 and 79 years old with oral cavity squamous cell carcinoma.

This sequence joins TRBV7-9 and TRBJ1-4, with D uncertain. Per the germline V gene, CDR1 is SEHNR and CDR2 is FQNEAQ (reference sequence). The CDR3 covers 16 residues. V lost 5 bases to trimming and J lost 0 bases, with 13 bases between them. The CDR3 sequence is CASSTNDGATNEKLFF. CDR3 sequence (DNA): TGTGCCAGCAGCACCAACGATGGGGCAACTAATGAAAAACTGTTTTTT.

The chain recombines TRBV30 with TRBJ2-1; tentative D call: TRBD1 (6 bases). The V and J ends lost 2 bases and 9 bases respectively, with 17 bases between them. The CDR3 length is 14 residues. Germline lookup yields CDR1 GTSNPN and CDR2 SVGIG (reference sequence). CDR3: CAWSLSQGFSEQFF. For the CDR3, the DNA is TGTGCCTGGAGTTTGAGTCAGGGGTTCAGTGAGCAGTTCTTC.

The chain recombines TRBV27 with TRBJ2-2; D is unresolved. This CDR3 is 13 amino acids long. Per germline, CDR1 MNHEY and CDR2 SMNVEV (reference sequence). Trimming stripped 6 bases from V and 4 bases from J, with 9 bases between. The CDR3 DNA follows: TGTGCCAGCAGCATAGTGACCACCGGGGAGCTGTTTTTT. This codes for CASSIVTTGELFF.

This clone was seen a handful of times. V usage is TRBV9 and J usage is TRBJ2-7, with 11 nucleotides matching TRBD2. With 4 bases clipped from V and 3 bases from J, the junction kept 3 bases outside the gene matches. CDR1 and CDR2 (germline): SGDLS, YYNGEE. The CDR3 runs to 14 residues. The CDR3 DNA reads as TGTGCCAGCAGCTTCGGACTAGCGGGCTACGAGCAGTACTTC. It is translated as CASSFGLAGYEQYF.

Regarding this clone: Relative to the germline gene, one junction end is altered; a read error may explain this. This chain joins TRBV5-4 and TRBJ2-7; 10 nucleotides line up with TRBD2. There are 15 residues in the CDR3. Germline V CDR1 and CDR2: SGHNT, YYREEE (reference sequence). This chain's CDR3 is CASSQASGSSYEQYF. CDR3 sequence (DNA): TGCGCCAGCAGCCAAGCTAGCGGGAGCTCCTACGAGCAGTACTTC.

This clone was seen only a few times. The genes are TRBV2 and TRBJ1-2; 9 nucleotides align to TRBD1. This CDR3 has 13 amino acids. V lost 10 bases, J lost 4 bases, and 7 bases stayed unmatched. The germline gives CDR1 SNHLY, CDR2 FYNNEI. CDR3 nucleotides: TGTGCCAACTCCGGGACAGGGCTCTATGGCTACACCTTC. Its translation is CANSGTGLYGYTF.

J is TRBJ1-1 and V is TRBV5-1; D not resolved. This CDR3 comprises 14 residues. Germline V gene lookup returns CDR1 SGHRS and CDR2 YFSETQ. V dropped 2 bases and J dropped 0 bases, with 8 bases sitting between them. In DNA form, the CDR3 reads TGCGCCAGCAGCTTTGGCTGGATGAACACTGAAGCTTTCTTT. It yields the protein CASSFGWMNTEAFF.

This clone was detected ten times or more. The chain recombines TRBV2 with TRBJ2-5, with D tentatively TRBD1 (6 bases). From germline, CDR1 is SNHLY and CDR2 FYNNEI. Trimming left V 4 bases short and J 1 base short, with 7 bases between. The CDR3 consists of 13 residues. The CDR3 here is CASSVQGQETQYF. CDR3 DNA sequence: TGTGCCAGCAGTGTACAGGGCCAAGAGACCCAGTACTTC.

Judged by abundance, this clone is medium-sized. This chain joins TRBV29-1 and TRBJ1-2; maybe TRBD1 (5 bases). CDR1 is SQVTM and CDR2 is ANQGSEA in the germline V gene. CDR3 length equals 14 residues. V dropped 2 bases and J dropped 4 bases, with 14 bases sitting between them. The CDR3 nucleotides read TGCAGCGTTGAACTTACAGGAAAGGGCTATGGCTACACCTTC. Residues: CSVELTGKGYGYTF.

The chain links TRBV11-2 to TRBJ1-2; D is possibly TRBD1 (6 bases). V lost 3 bases to trimming and J lost 7 bases, with 12 bases between them. The CDR3 consists of 13 residues. Germline assignment: CDR1 SGHAT and CDR2 FQNNGV. The chain's CDR3 is CASSLDRAVGYTF. CDR3 coding DNA: TGTGCCAGCAGCTTGGACAGAGCGGTTGGCTACACCTTC.

The rearrangement links TRBV5-1 to TRBJ1-1, with D possibly TRBD1 on 6 matching bases. Trimming cost V 2 bases and J 1 base, with 9 bases left between them. The length of the CDR3 is 14 residues. Germline V gene lookup returns CDR1 SGHRS and CDR2 YFSETQ. Here the CDR3 DNA reads TGCGCCAGCAGCTTTAAACAGGGGAACACTGAAGCTTTCTTT. Amino acids: CASSFKQGNTEAFF. The full variable domain, in which reference TRBV5-1 and TRBJ1-1 provide the parts outside the CDR3, is KAGVTQTPRYLIKTRGQQVTLSCSPISGHRSVSWYQQTPGQGLQFLFEYFSETQRNKGNFPGRFSGRQFSNSRSEMNVSTLELGDSALYLCASSFKQGNTEAFFGQGTRLTVV.

The J gene is TRBJ1-1, the V gene TRBV30; possibly TRBD1 for D (5 bases). The germline CDR1 and CDR2 sequences are GTSNPN and SVGIG (reference sequence). V was shortened by 3 bases and J by 8 bases, with 16 bases between the two germline ends. This CDR3 is built from 13 residues. For the CDR3, the DNA is TGTGCCTGGAGGGGGAGAGGGGAGATGGAAGCTTTCTTT. It specifies CAWRGRGEMEAFF.